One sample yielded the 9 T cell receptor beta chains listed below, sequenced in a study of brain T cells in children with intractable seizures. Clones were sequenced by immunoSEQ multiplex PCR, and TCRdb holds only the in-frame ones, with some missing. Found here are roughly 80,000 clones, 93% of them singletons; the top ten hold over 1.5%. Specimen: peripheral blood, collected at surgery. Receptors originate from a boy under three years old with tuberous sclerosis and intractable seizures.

The CDR3 here is CASSFQGPDTQYF. The CDR3 DNA sequence: TGTGCCAGCAGTTTTCAGGGGCCAGATACGCAGTATTTT. The chain joins TRBV12-3 or TRBV12-4 to TRBJ2-3, with a tentative D call TRBD1 (6 bases). This CDR3 has 13 amino acids. V lost 3 bases to trimming and J lost 4 bases, with 8 bases between them.

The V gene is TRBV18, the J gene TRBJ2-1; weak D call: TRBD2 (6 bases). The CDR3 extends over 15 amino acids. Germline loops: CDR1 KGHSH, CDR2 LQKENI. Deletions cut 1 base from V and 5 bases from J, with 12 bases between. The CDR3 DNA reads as TGTGCCAGCTCACCACGACTAGTGGGACACAATGAGCAGTTCTTC. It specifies CASSPRLVGHNEQFF.

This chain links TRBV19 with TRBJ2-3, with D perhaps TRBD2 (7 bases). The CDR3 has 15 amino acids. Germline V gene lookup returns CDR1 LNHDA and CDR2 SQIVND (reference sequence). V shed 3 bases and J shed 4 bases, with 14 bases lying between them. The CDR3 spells CASSIAVGGADTQYF. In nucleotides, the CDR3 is TGTGCCAGTAGTATCGCGGTAGGGGGGGCAGATACGCAGTATTTT.

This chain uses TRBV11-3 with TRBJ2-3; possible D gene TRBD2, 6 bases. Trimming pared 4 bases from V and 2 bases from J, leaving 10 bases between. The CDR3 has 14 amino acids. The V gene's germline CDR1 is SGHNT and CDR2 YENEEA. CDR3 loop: CASSSPGDTDTQYF. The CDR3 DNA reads TGTGCCAGCAGCTCCCCGGGAGACACAGATACGCAGTATTTT.

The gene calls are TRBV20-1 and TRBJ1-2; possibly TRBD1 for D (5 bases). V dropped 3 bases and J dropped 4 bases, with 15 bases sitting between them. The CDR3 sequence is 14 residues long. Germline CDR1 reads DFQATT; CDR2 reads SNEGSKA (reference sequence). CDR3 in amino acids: CSASRRGIGYGYTF. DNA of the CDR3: TGCAGTGCTAGTCGGCGGGGGATAGGCTATGGCTACACCTTC.

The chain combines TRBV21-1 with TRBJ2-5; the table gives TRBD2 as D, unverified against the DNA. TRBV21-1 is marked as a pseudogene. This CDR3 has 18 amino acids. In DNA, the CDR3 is TGTGCCAGCAGCAAATTCAGAGGACTAGCGGGGGGCCCCGAGACCCAGTACTTC. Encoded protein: CASSKFRGLAGGPETQYF.

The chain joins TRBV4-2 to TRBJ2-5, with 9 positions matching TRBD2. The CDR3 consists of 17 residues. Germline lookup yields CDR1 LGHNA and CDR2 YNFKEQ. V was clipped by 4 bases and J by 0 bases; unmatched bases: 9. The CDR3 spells CASSLRRLAEYQETQYF. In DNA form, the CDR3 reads TGTGCCAGCAGCCTTCGACGACTAGCGGAGTACCAAGAGACCCAGTACTTC.

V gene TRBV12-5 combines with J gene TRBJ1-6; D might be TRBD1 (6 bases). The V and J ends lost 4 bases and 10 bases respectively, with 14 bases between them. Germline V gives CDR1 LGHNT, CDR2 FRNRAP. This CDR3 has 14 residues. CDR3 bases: TGTGCTAGTGGTTATTGGACAGAGCGATCACCCCTCCACTTT. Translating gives CASGYWTERSPLHF.

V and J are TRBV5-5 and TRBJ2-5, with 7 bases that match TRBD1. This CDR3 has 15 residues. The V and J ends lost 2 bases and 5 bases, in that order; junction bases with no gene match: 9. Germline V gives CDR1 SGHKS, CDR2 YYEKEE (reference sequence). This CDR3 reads CASSLSTGYIETQYF. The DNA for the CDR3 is TGTGCCAGCAGCTTATCGACAGGGTACATCGAGACCCAGTACTTC. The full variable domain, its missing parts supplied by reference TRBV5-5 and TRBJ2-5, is DAGVTQSPTHLIKTRGQQVTLRCSPISGHKSVSWYQQVLGQGPQFIFQYYEKEERGRGNFPDRFSARQFPNYSSELNVNALLLGDSALYLCASSLSTGYIETQYFGPGTRLLVL.